These 9 T cell receptor beta chains came from one sample sequenced in a study of cytomegalovirus exposure and HLA in healthy donors. PCR employed 60 Vbeta and 13 Jbeta primers. TCRdb's copy holds only in-frame clones and misses some; the assay was immunoSEQ multiplex PCR. Among over 95,000 clones listed, about 78% were seen once. Material: PBMCs. The source is a woman aged 40 to 50 in good health and CMV-seropositive.

The rearrangement links TRBV7-8 to TRBJ1-3, with 11 nucleotides matching TRBD1. Germline values: CDR1 SGHVS, CDR2 FQNEAQ. The CDR3 covers 18 residues. The V segment lost 5 bases and the J segment 2 bases; nucleotides outside the gene matches: 11. The CDR3: CASSLISGTGGTGNTIYF. DNA for the CDR3: TGTGCCAGCAGCCTCATATCCGGGACAGGGGGTACTGGAAACACCATATATTTT.

DNA for the CDR3: TGCGCCAGCAGCCAAGTTCGGGGGGCCTTCTACAATGAGCAGTTCTTC. It yields the protein CASSQVRGAFYNEQFF. This chain connects TRBV4-1 to TRBJ2-1; maybe TRBD2 (7 bases). V gave up 1 base and J gave up 3 bases, with 13 bases separating them. The CDR3 has 16 residues. CDR1 and CDR2 (germline): MGHRA, YSYEKL.

This chain connects TRBV7-9 to TRBJ1-3; no clear D gene. CDR1 is SEHNR and CDR2 is FQNEAQ in the germline V gene (reference sequence). The CDR3 loop spans 15 amino acids. Trimming pared 0 bases from V and 2 bases from J, leaving 8 bases between. CDR3 residues: CASSLARGTGNTIYF. CDR3 in DNA: TGTGCCAGCAGCTTAGCGCGGGGTACTGGAAACACCATATATTTT.

This clone came up a few times. This rearrangement joins TRBV5-1 to TRBJ1-1, with unresolved D. This CDR3 has 14 amino acids. V was cut by 0 bases and J by 3 bases, with 9 bases left in between. The V gene's germline CDR1 is SGHRS and CDR2 YFSETQ. CDR3 DNA sequence: TGCGCCAGCAGCTTGGGGCAGCAGGACACTGAAGCTTTCTTT. It translates to CASSLGQQDTEAFF.

The V call is TRBV6-5, the J call TRBJ1-4, with D perhaps matching TRBD1 (5 bases). There are 15 residues in the CDR3. The germline V and J ends were trimmed by 5 bases and 7 bases, with 17 bases remaining between them. CDR1 is MNHEY, CDR2 SVGAGI, per germline. The CDR3 is CASSPQGSPTEKLFF. CDR3 bases: TGTGCCAGCAGTCCTCAGGGATCCCCTACTGAAAAACTGTTTTTT.

Only a few counts were recorded for this clone. The chain recombines TRBV10-3 with TRBJ1-1; D ambiguous. This CDR3 is 12 amino acids long. Germline V gives CDR1 ENHRY, CDR2 SYGVKD. V was shortened by 11 bases and J by 5 bases, with 15 bases between the two germline ends. The CDR3 sequence: CAVGGSKTEAFF. The CDR3 nucleotides are TGTGCCGTCGGAGGGAGTAAAACTGAAGCTTTCTTT.

The rearrangement links TRBV5-6 to TRBJ1-2, with D possibly matching TRBD1 (6 bases). Germline assignment: CDR1 SGHDT and CDR2 YYEEEE. CDR3 length equals 13 residues. Trimming pared 4 bases from V and 6 bases from J, leaving 13 bases between. The CDR3 reads CASSKNRVDGYTF. CDR3 DNA sequence: TGTGCCAGCAGCAAAAACAGGGTTGATGGCTACACCTTC. Looking up the rest from reference TRBV5-6 and TRBJ1-2 gives the full variable domain: DAGVTQSPTHLIKTRGQQVTLRCSPKSGHDTVSWYQQALGQGPQFIFQYYEEEERQRGNFPDRFSGHQFPNYSSELNVNALLLGDSALYLCASSKNRVDGYTFGSGTRLTVV.

The rearrangement joins TRBV18 to TRBJ1-1, with D unclear. Trimming removed 0 bases at V and 3 bases at J, with 11 bases between. Germline CDR1 and CDR2: KGHSH and LQKENI. CDR3 length: 15 amino acids. The CDR3 spells CASSPPLSGYTEAFF. The CDR3 DNA follows: TGTGCCAGCTCACCACCCTTGTCGGGGTACACTGAAGCTTTCTTT. Filled out from reference TRBV18 and TRBJ1-1, the complete variable domain reads NAGVMQNPRHLVRRRGQEARLRCSPMKGHSHVYWYRQLPEEGLKFMVYLQKENIIDESGMPKERFSAEFPKEGPSILRIQQVVRGDSAAYFCASSPPLSGYTEAFFGQGTRLTVV.

The chain has TRBV18 and TRBJ2-2, with 7 bases lining up with TRBD1. The ends lost 6 bases at V and 8 bases at J; junction bases unmatched: 12. CDR1 is KGHSH, CDR2 LQKENI, per germline. This CDR3 comprises 15 residues. The CDR3 is CASSPGQIREGELFF. The DNA of the CDR3 is TGTGCCAGCTCTCCGGGACAGATTCGAGAAGGGGAGCTGTTTTTT.